These 17 T cell receptor beta chains came from one sample sequenced in a study of shared clonotypes between healthy human individuals. Repertoires were generated with immunoSEQ multiplex PCR, while TCRdb's copy carries only in-frame clones and drops some. The table includes about 1.5 million clones, roughly 98% detected once. The sample comprised naive CD4+ T cells sorted from blood. Subset denoted: CD45RA+ positively selected. Receptors originate from a man aged 30-40 years in good health.

J is TRBJ2-3 and V is TRBV27, with 11 bases fitting TRBD2. Germline CDR1 and CDR2: MNHEY and SMNVEV (reference sequence). After removal of 5 bases from V and 3 bases from J, the junction contained 4 bases not matched to a gene. The CDR3 consists of 15 residues. CDR3 in amino acids: CASSLLAGATDTQYF. As DNA, the CDR3 is TGTGCCAGCAGTCTACTAGCGGGAGCGACAGATACGCAGTATTTT.

Comment on this clone: Other DNA sequences in the sample encode the same CDR3. The chain recombines TRBV5-1 with TRBJ1-3; D is undetermined. Trimming took 0 bases from V and 0 from J, leaving 7 bases between them. The CDR3 is 15 residues long. Germline CDR1 reads SGHRS; CDR2 reads YFSETQ. Here the CDR3 DNA reads TGCGCCAGCAGCTTGGGGCAGCTCTCTGGAAACACCATATATTTT. It codes for CASSLGQLSGNTIYF.

The rearrangement joins TRBV14 to TRBJ2-7; D perhaps matches TRBD2 (5 bases). CDR1 SGHDN and CDR2 FVKESK come from the germline V gene. The CDR3 covers 12 residues. Trimming pared 10 bases from V and 6 bases from J, leaving 16 bases between. CDR3 nucleotides: TGTGCCAACAAACAGAGGGTTCGCGAGCAGTACTTC. Translation gives CANKQRVREQYF.

This clone has only one observation. This chain connects TRBV9 to TRBJ2-3; 11 bases are shared with TRBD2. There are 16 residues in the CDR3. Germline trimming cut 4 bases from V and 7 bases from J; bases unmatched to any gene: 11. Germline lookup yields CDR1 SGDLS and CDR2 YYNGEE. CDR3 residues: CASSRQTSGNLNTQYF. DNA for the CDR3: TGTGCCAGCAGCCGCCAGACTAGCGGGAACCTGAATACGCAGTATTTT.

This chain connects TRBV28 to TRBJ2-7; D call uncertain. The germline V gene has CDR1 MDHEN and CDR2 SYDVKM. Trimming pared 6 bases from V and 0 bases from J, leaving 15 bases between. There are 15 residues in the CDR3. CDR3 DNA sequence: TGTGCCAGCAGCCTATCGGCCCGTAGCTCCTACGAGCAGTACTTC. Amino acid sequence: CASSLSARSSYEQYF. Using reference TRBV28 and TRBJ2-7 for the parts outside the CDR3, the full variable domain is DVKVTQSSRYLVKRTGEKVFLECVQDMDHENMFWYRQDPGLGLRLIYFSYDVKMKEKGDIPEGYSVSREKKERFSLILESASTNQTSMYLCASSLSARSSYEQYFGPGTRLTVT.

The J gene is TRBJ2-5, the V gene TRBV6-5; 10 nucleotides line up with TRBD1. Trimming at V came to 5 bases and at J to 5 bases, leaving 8 bases not matched to a gene. The CDR3 covers 15 residues. Germline loops: CDR1 MNHEY, CDR2 SVGAGI. The CDR3 sequence is CASSPRTGGRETQYF. CDR3 nucleotide sequence: TGTGCCAGCAGTCCTAGGACAGGGGGACGGGAGACCCAGTACTTC.

This sequence joins TRBV7-3 and TRBJ2-7, with D perhaps matching TRBD2 (5 bases). CDR3 length: 15 residues. V dropped 1 base and J dropped 2 bases, with 12 bases sitting between them. CDR1 is SGHTA, CDR2 FQGTGA, per germline. The CDR3 reads CASSLMSGPPYEQYF. Here the CDR3 DNA reads TGTGCCAGCAGCTTAATGAGCGGCCCTCCCTACGAGCAGTACTTC.

This clone appeared a single time. The chain carries TRBV5-1 and TRBJ2-1; no clear D gene. The CDR3 loop spans 14 amino acids. The germline CDR1 and CDR2 sequences are SGHRS and YFSETQ. The germline V and J ends were trimmed by 0 bases and 6 bases, with 10 bases remaining between them. The CDR3 here is CASSLGLSLNEQFF. DNA of the CDR3: TGCGCCAGCAGCTTGGGGCTGTCCCTCAATGAGCAGTTCTTC.

The rearrangement uses TRBV6-5 and TRBJ1-1; 8 bases fit TRBD1. Trimming removed 5 bases from V and 4 bases from J; junction bases left unmatched: 6. CDR3 size: 14 residues. CDR1 is MNHEY, CDR2 SVGAGI, per germline. In nucleotides, the CDR3 is TGTGCCAGCAGTCGCGACAGGGGTGGCACTGAAGCTTTCTTT. Protein product: CASSRDRGGTEAFF.

This clone came up once. The gene calls are TRBV7-9 and TRBJ2-3, with D possibly matching TRBD1 (6 bases). This CDR3 is built from 13 residues. Germline V lookup: CDR1 SEHNR, CDR2 FQNEAQ (reference sequence). V shed 5 bases and J shed 6 bases, with 12 bases lying between them. DNA for the CDR3: TGTGCCAGCAGCCCCGGGACATCCGATACGCAGTATTTT. Its protein product is CASSPGTSDTQYF.

V gene TRBV6-5 combines with J gene TRBJ2-2; perhaps TRBD2 as D (6 bases). CDR1 and CDR2 from the germline V gene are MNHEY and SVGAGI. Trimming removed 4 bases from V and 4 bases from J, with 10 bases in between. The CDR3 consists of 14 residues. This CDR3 is CASSSGDGTGELFF. The CDR3 bases are TGTGCCAGCAGTTCGGGAGATGGCACCGGGGAGCTGTTTTTT.

The V gene is TRBV19, the J gene TRBJ2-7, with 9 positions matching TRBD1. Germline-derived CDR1 and CDR2 are LNHDA and SQIVND (reference sequence). Losses at the gene ends were 3 bases for V and 3 bases for J; bases not matched to a gene: 12. The CDR3 has 17 amino acids. CDR3 sequence reads: CASSIRLTGTGYYEQYF. Here the CDR3 DNA reads TGTGCCAGTAGTATCCGCCTTACCGGGACAGGGTACTACGAGCAGTACTTC.

The chain links TRBV5-1 to TRBJ2-5; no reliable D call. Per germline, CDR1 SGHRS and CDR2 YFSETQ. Trimming shortened V by 4 bases and J by 5 bases, and 12 bases separated the two germline ends. The CDR3 is 13 amino acids. This chain's CDR3 is CASSRVPTETQYF. Written as DNA, the CDR3 is TGCGCCAGCAGCCGCGTCCCTACCGAGACCCAGTACTTC.

V and J are TRBV4-2 and TRBJ1-3; D possibly corresponds to TRBD1 (5 bases). V was cut by 4 bases and J by 0 bases, with 10 bases left in between. This CDR3 comprises 15 residues. CDR1 and CDR2 from the germline V gene are LGHNA and YNFKEQ. CDR3 DNA sequence: TGTGCCAGCAGCCGGGGACGGGACTCTGGAAACACCATATATTTT. This gives the protein CASSRGRDSGNTIYF.

The rearrangement joins TRBV27 to TRBJ2-3; D not certain. CDR3 length: 15 amino acids. Per germline, CDR1 MNHEY and CDR2 SMNVEV (reference sequence). Trimming pared 5 bases from V and 2 bases from J, leaving 14 bases between. The CDR3 spells CASSPPNVHTDTQYF. The CDR3 nucleotides are TGTGCCAGCAGTCCCCCGAACGTGCACACAGATACGCAGTATTTT.

The chain uses TRBV7-2 and TRBJ2-1; 12 positions agree with TRBD2. This CDR3 is 15 amino acids long. Germline CDR1 reads SGHTA; CDR2 reads FQGNSA. Trimming at V came to 5 bases and at J to 5 bases, leaving 4 bases not matched to a gene. The CDR3 nucleotides are TGTGCCAGCAGCCCCCGACTAGCGGGAGACAATGAGCAGTTCTTC. This gives the protein CASSPRLAGDNEQFF.

The V gene is TRBV29-1, the J gene TRBJ2-1; tentative D call: TRBD2 (5 bases). The V end lost 7 bases, the J end lost 0 bases, and 19 bases lay between the germline ends. This CDR3 is built from 16 residues. From germline, CDR1 is SQVTM and CDR2 ANQGSEA. The DNA for the CDR3 is TGCAGCGCCCACGGAGGACGGCAGAGCTCCTACAATGAGCAGTTCTTC. As protein: CSAHGGRQSSYNEQFF.